Included here is one T cell receptor beta chain sequence, with context. The germline V gene has CDR1 SGHTA and CDR2 FQGNSA. The V and J ends lost 4 bases and 6 bases, in that order; junction bases with no gene match: 12. This CDR3 contains 18 residues. Original processing methods: Reference gene primer amplification gave nucleated cell count estimates. Assay used: immunoSEQ multiplex PCR; TCRdb lists only in-frame clones, some missing. V, J and clone size are those of that table, while D and trimming were read from the DNA. The sample comprises about 14,000 clones, less than 75% of which are singletons, and under 25% rests with the top ten. The sample is drawn from a study of blood T cell repertoires in COVID-19. Study-wide background: T cells, B-cell-depleted T cells, or PBMCs provided the cDNA or gDNA that served as material.

The receptor's source is a boy between 2 and 10 years old with active or convalescent COVID-19. The sample was peripheral blood. The V call is TRBV7-2, the J call TRBJ2-1; 13 nucleotides line up with TRBD2. CDR3 in DNA: TGTGCCAGCAGCTCCATGCCCCGTGGACTAGCGGGAGTCAATGAGCAGTTCTTC. This sequence encodes CASSSMPRGLAGVNEQFF. Supplemented by reference TRBV7-2 and TRBJ2-1, the full variable domain reads GAGVSQSPSNKVTEKGKDVELRCDPISGHTALYWYRQSLGQGLEFLIYFQGNSAPDKSGLPSDRFSAERTGGSVSTLTIQRTQQEDSAVYLCASSSMPRGLAGVNEQFFGPGTRLTVL.